This TCR beta chain was captured in a study of shared clonotypes between healthy human individuals. Overall study results and limits: When naive CD4 clonotypes were compared across a few donors, around 5% were shared. Clonotypes not shared had lower generation probabilities than those common to all four donors.

Produced via immunoSEQ multiplex PCR; TCRdb's table is partial and in-frame only. The sample gives about 2.3 million clones, approximately 95% of which show up once; 0.39% is in the top ten. About this clone: Its antigen remains unknown.

The germline V gene encodes CDR1 MGHRA and CDR2 YSYEKL. This CDR3 spans 16 amino acids. Trimming at V came to 6 bases and at J to 4 bases, leaving 13 bases not matched to a gene. Recent vaccinations or acute infections were absent in the healthy HIV-negative adult donors. Splitting of CD4+ cells produced CD45RA+ naive and CD45RA-negative memory subsets. The V gene is TRBV4-1, the J gene TRBJ2-5, with 8 nucleotides matching TRBD2. This receptor was taken from a man younger than 35 in good health. Some clones in this sample may be carry-over from other donors' samples. Sequenced input: naive CD4+ T cells from PBMCs. Subset defined: CD45RA+ positively selected. The CDR3 protein is CASRLTPGTRGETQYF. CDR3 in DNA: TGCGCCAGCAGACTCACCCCCGGGACTAGGGGAGAGACCCAGTACTTC.